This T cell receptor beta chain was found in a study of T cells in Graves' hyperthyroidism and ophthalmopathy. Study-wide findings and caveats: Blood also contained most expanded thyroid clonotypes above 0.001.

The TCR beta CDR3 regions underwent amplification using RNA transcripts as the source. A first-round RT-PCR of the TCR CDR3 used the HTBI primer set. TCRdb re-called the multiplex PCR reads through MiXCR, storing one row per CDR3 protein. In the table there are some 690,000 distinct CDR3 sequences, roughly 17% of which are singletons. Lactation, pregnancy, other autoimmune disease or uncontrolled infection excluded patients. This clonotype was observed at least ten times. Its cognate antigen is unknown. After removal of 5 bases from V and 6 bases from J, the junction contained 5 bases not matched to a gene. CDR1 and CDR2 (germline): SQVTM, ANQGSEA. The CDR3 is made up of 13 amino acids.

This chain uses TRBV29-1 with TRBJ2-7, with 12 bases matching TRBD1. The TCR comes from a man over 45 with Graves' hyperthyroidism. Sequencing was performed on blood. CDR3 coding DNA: TGCAGCGTTTCCGGGACAGGGGGCACCGAGCAGTACTTC. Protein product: CSVSGTGGTEQYF.